One sample yielded the 26 T cell receptor beta chains listed below, sequenced in a study of T cell responses to AZD1222 COVID-19 vaccine. Profiling relied on immunoSEQ multiplex PCR, and the TCRdb table lists in-frame clones only, not all of them. The repertoire has 95,000 to 150,000 clones, about 92% of them found once; the top ten carry more than 13%. This specimen was peripheral blood, taken on day 0 of AZD1222 vaccination. The receptors originated from an adult in good health.

CDR3 loop: CASSFLRMSGNTIYF. CDR3 nucleotides: TGTGCCAGCAGCTTTTTGCGGATGTCAGGAAACACCATATATTTT. This chain uses TRBV5-6 with TRBJ1-3; D is unresolved. The CDR3 contains 15 residues. Trimming cost V 2 bases and J 4 bases, with 13 bases left between them. Germline CDR1 reads SGHDT; CDR2 reads YYEEEE.

This chain joins TRBV7-9 and TRBJ2-7, with 10 bases lining up with TRBD1. Germline-derived CDR1 and CDR2 are SEHNR and FQNEAQ (reference sequence). This CDR3 spans 14 amino acids. V lost 5 bases to trimming and J lost 5 bases; unmatched junction nucleotides: 6. For the CDR3, the DNA is TGTGCCAGCAGCCTGGGACAGGGGAGCCACGAGCAGTACTTC. Translated: CASSLGQGSHEQYF.

V usage is TRBV28 and J usage is TRBJ1-6, with 8 bases fitting TRBD1. CDR3 length: 14 amino acids. Germline CDR1 MDHEN, CDR2 SYDVKM. With 7 bases clipped from V and 6 bases from J, the junction kept 5 bases outside the gene matches. CDR3 protein: CASTRTGLNSPLHF. CDR3 bases: TGTGCCAGCACTCGGACAGGGCTTAATTCACCCCTCCACTTT. Full variable domain (rest looked up from reference TRBV28 and TRBJ1-6): DVKVTQSSRYLVKRTGEKVFLECVQDMDHENMFWYRQDPGLGLRLIYFSYDVKMKEKGDIPEGYSVSREKKERFSLILESASTNQTSMYLCASTRTGLNSPLHFGNGTRLTVT.

The chain recombines TRBV7-9 with TRBJ2-1; 9 positions agree with TRBD2. The CDR3 loop spans 17 amino acids. Germline V gene lookup returns CDR1 SEHNR and CDR2 FQNEAQ (reference sequence). Germline trimming cut 5 bases from V and 4 bases from J; bases unmatched to any gene: 12. Here the CDR3 DNA reads TGTGCCAGCAGCCCCCGGGGCGGCACTAGCGGGTACAATGAGCAGTTCTTC. Translated: CASSPRGGTSGYNEQFF.

This sequence joins TRBV28 and TRBJ2-3; D possibly uses TRBD1 or TRBD2 (6 bases each). The CDR3 totals 16 residues. Germline lookup yields CDR1 MDHEN and CDR2 SYDVKM. V gave up 6 bases and J gave up 3 bases, with 19 bases separating them. The CDR3 region has the DNA TGTGCCAGCAGCCCGGGAAGCGGAGGGGGTACAGATACGCAGTATTTT. It is translated as CASSPGSGGGTDTQYF.

This chain links TRBV5-1 with TRBJ2-3; TRBD2 matches at 12 bases. Germline trimming cut 9 bases from V and 3 bases from J; bases unmatched to any gene: 5. CDR1 SGHRS and CDR2 YFSETQ come from the germline V gene. The CDR3 sequence is 14 residues long. CDR3 DNA: TGCGCCACGACTAGCGGGGGTGGTACAGATACGCAGTATTTT. It translates to CATTSGGGTDTQYF.

The chain is built from TRBV5-1 and TRBJ1-4; TRBD1 matches at 7 bases. After removal of 3 bases from V and 3 bases from J, the junction contained 11 bases not matched to a gene. From germline, CDR1 is SGHRS and CDR2 YFSETQ. This CDR3 contains 17 residues. The CDR3 reads CASSSPRGRDPNEKLFF. As DNA, the CDR3 is TGCGCCAGCAGCTCCCCGAGGGGGCGCGATCCTAATGAAAAACTGTTTTTT.

This clone was seen only a few times. J is TRBJ2-3 and V is TRBV27, with TRBD2 identical over 14 bases. Germline-derived CDR1 and CDR2 are MNHEY and SMNVEV (reference sequence). The CDR3 totals 15 residues. V shed 5 bases and J 8 bases; nucleotides not matched to a gene: 6. The CDR3 is CASSARLAGGGTQYF. The DNA for the CDR3 is TGTGCCAGCAGTGCCCGACTAGCGGGAGGGGGTACGCAGTATTTT.

The V and J genes are TRBV6-1 and TRBJ1-1; a possible D gene is TRBD1 (6 bases). V was pared by 0 bases and J by 7 bases, with 15 bases between. The CDR3 has 15 amino acids. From germline, CDR1 is MNHNS and CDR2 SASEGT. The CDR3 DNA reads TGTGCCAGCAGTGAAGCGCTTGGGACACCTAATGAAGCTTTCTTT. Translating gives CASSEALGTPNEAFF.

The chain employs TRBV27 and TRBJ2-5; 8 nucleotides line up with TRBD1. Germline V lookup: CDR1 MNHEY, CDR2 SMNVEV (reference sequence). Trimming removed 5 bases from V and 3 bases from J; junction bases left unmatched: 5. The CDR3 is 14 residues long. For the CDR3, the DNA is TGTGCCAGCAGTGACCGGACAGGGAAAGAGACCCAGTACTTC. This translates into CASSDRTGKETQYF.

The sample holds one count of this clone. The V call is TRBV28, the J call TRBJ1-2; the match to TRBD1 covers 10 bases. CDR1 is MDHEN, CDR2 SYDVKM, per germline. With 1 base clipped from V and 1 base from J, the junction kept 9 bases outside the gene matches. The CDR3 extends over 18 amino acids. CDR3 in amino acids: CASSLSGGTGEGNYGYTF. The CDR3 DNA is TGTGCCAGCAGTTTATCCGGAGGGACAGGGGAGGGTAACTATGGCTACACCTTC.

The chain recombines TRBV6-5 with TRBJ1-1, with D perhaps TRBD1 (5 bases). V shed 5 bases and J shed 0 bases, with 13 bases lying between them. The CDR3 spans 15 residues. CDR1 MNHEY and CDR2 SVGAGI come from the germline V gene. CDR3 sequence (DNA): TGTGCCAGCAGTACAACAGGACTCATGAACACTGAAGCTTTCTTT. Its protein product is CASSTTGLMNTEAFF.

J is TRBJ1-4 and V is TRBV3-1 (or the pseudogene TRBV3-2); D unclear. Trimming stripped 6 bases from V and 6 bases from J, with 5 bases between. Germline-derived CDR1 and CDR2 are LGHDT and YNNKEL (reference sequence). This CDR3 has 11 amino acids. In DNA, the CDR3 is TGTGCCAGCAGAGGAGATGAAAAACTGTTTTTT. This codes for CASRGDEKLFF.

The chain carries TRBV11-2 and TRBJ2-7; 10 nucleotides agree with TRBD2. Germline CDR1 SGHAT, CDR2 FQNNGV. V lost 1 base, J lost 7 bases, and 7 bases stayed unmatched. This CDR3 is built from 15 residues. The CDR3 loop reads CASSLGRLAGVEQYF. The CDR3 DNA follows: TGTGCCAGCAGCTTAGGAAGGCTAGCGGGAGTTGAGCAGTACTTC. The full variable domain, in which reference TRBV11-2 and TRBJ2-7 provide the parts outside the CDR3, is EAGVAQSPRYKIIEKRQSVAFWCNPISGHATLYWYQQILGQGPKLLIQFQNNGVVDDSQLPKDRFSAERLKGVDSTLKIQPAKLEDSAVYLCASSLGRLAGVEQYFGPGTRLTVT.

J is TRBJ1-4 and V is TRBV5-5; no reliable D call. The V end was cut by 5 bases, the J end by 10 bases, with 18 bases between. The germline V gene has CDR1 SGHKS and CDR2 YYEKEE (reference sequence). The CDR3 totals 14 residues. The CDR3 here is CASSMDSEVGKLFF. The CDR3 coding sequence is TGTGCCAGCAGTATGGACTCTGAAGTCGGAAAACTGTTTTTT.

The chain recombines TRBV25-1 with TRBJ1-2, with 9 bases lining up with TRBD1. The CDR3 has 14 amino acids. The germline V gene has CDR1 MGHDK and CDR2 SYGVNS. V lost 3 bases, J lost 8 bases, and 7 bases stayed unmatched. CDR3 DNA sequence: TGTGCCAGCAGTGATCCGGGACAGGGAAAAGGCTACACCTTC. It translates to CASSDPGQGKGYTF.

This clone was picked up a small number of times. The chain links TRBV4-1 to TRBJ1-2; the match to TRBD1 covers 10 bases. V dropped 2 bases and J dropped 2; count of bases not matched to a gene: 5. The CDR3 loop spans 16 amino acids. Germline-derived CDR1 and CDR2 are MGHRA and YSYEKL. In DNA, the CDR3 is TGCGCCAGCAGCCAACCACGACAGGGGGCGAACTATGGCTACACCTTC. Translated: CASSQPRQGANYGYTF.

In this sample, this clone turned up once. V usage is TRBV9 and J usage is TRBJ2-1, with TRBD2 matching 8 bases. After removal of 3 bases from V and 5 bases from J, the junction contained 10 bases not matched to a gene. This CDR3 is 16 amino acids long. The germline V gene encodes CDR1 SGDLS and CDR2 YYNGEE. The CDR3 region is CASSEEREPIDNEQFF. Here the CDR3 DNA reads TGTGCCAGCAGCGAGGAGCGGGAGCCAATCGACAATGAGCAGTTCTTC.

In DNA form, the CDR3 reads TGTGCCAGCAGGGGGCAAGGTCAGCCCCAGCATTTT. It yields the protein CASRGQGQPQHF. The V call is TRBV6-5, the J call TRBJ1-5, with D perhaps TRBD1 (5 bases). V gave up 6 bases and J gave up 6 bases, with 9 bases separating them. The CDR3 length is 12 residues. Germline-derived CDR1 and CDR2 are MNHEY and SVGAGI.

The chain carries TRBV29-1 and TRBJ1-2; 7 bases are shared with TRBD1. The CDR3 sequence is 16 residues long. Germline assignment: CDR1 SQVTM and CDR2 ANQGSEA. With 1 base clipped from V and 6 bases from J, the junction kept 14 bases outside the gene matches. The CDR3 here is CSVEGGRGKGRDGYTF. The DNA of the CDR3 is TGCAGCGTTGAAGGAGGCAGGGGGAAGGGGAGGGATGGCTACACCTTC.

This clone was detected only once. V usage is TRBV21-1 and J usage is TRBJ2-3; TRBD2, the table's D call, lacks a check against the DNA. TRBV21-1 is a pseudogene segment. The CDR3 contains 18 residues. CDR3 DNA sequence: TGTGCCAGCAGCAAAATCCTGGCGCGAGGTACTAGCACAGATACGCAGTATTTT. Protein: CASSKILARGTSTDTQYF.

This clone came up a few times. This rearrangement joins TRBV21-1 to TRBJ2-7; the D call of TRBD2 is as the table states it, not checked on the DNA. TRBV21-1 is a documented pseudogene. The CDR3 has 16 residues. The CDR3 region has the DNA TGTGCCAGCAGCATATCAGCGGGGGAAATTCCCTACGAGCAGTACTTC. Protein product: CASSISAGEIPYEQYF.

The rearrangement links TRBV28 to TRBJ1-5; TRBD1 might be the D (6 bases). CDR1 is MDHEN and CDR2 is SYDVKM in the germline V gene. V lost 3 bases to trimming and J lost 6 bases, with 12 bases between them. The CDR3 spans 14 residues. The DNA for the CDR3 is TGTGCCAGCAGTTTGACTGGGGGCCCTCAGCCCCAGCATTTT. The encoded protein is CASSLTGGPQPQHF.

The V gene is TRBV7-2, the J gene TRBJ2-1; no reliable D call. V gave up 1 base and J gave up 0 bases, with 10 bases separating them. This CDR3 region has 16 residues. CDR1 SGHTA and CDR2 FQGNSA come from the germline V gene. The CDR3 DNA follows: TGTGCCAGCAGCTTAGACCTAGTAACCTCCTACAATGAGCAGTTCTTC. Translating it yields CASSLDLVTSYNEQFF.

This chain joins TRBV27 and TRBJ2-7; no clear D. The ends were cut back, 7 bases at V and 6 bases at J, with 4 bases in the middle. This CDR3 is built from 9 residues. Germline CDR1 and CDR2: MNHEY and SMNVEV (reference sequence). CDR3 residues: CASISEQYF. The CDR3 DNA sequence: TGTGCCAGCATAAGCGAGCAGTACTTC.

The chain combines TRBV5-6 with TRBJ2-7; 8 nucleotides agree with TRBD2. The CDR3 is 13 amino acids. Germline CDR1 is SGHDT and CDR2 is YYEEEE. V lost 4 bases to trimming and J lost 6 bases; unmatched junction nucleotides: 6. Here the CDR3 DNA reads TGTGCCAGCAGCCGGGCGGGAGGACGCGAGCAGTACTTC. Its protein is CASSRAGGREQYF.